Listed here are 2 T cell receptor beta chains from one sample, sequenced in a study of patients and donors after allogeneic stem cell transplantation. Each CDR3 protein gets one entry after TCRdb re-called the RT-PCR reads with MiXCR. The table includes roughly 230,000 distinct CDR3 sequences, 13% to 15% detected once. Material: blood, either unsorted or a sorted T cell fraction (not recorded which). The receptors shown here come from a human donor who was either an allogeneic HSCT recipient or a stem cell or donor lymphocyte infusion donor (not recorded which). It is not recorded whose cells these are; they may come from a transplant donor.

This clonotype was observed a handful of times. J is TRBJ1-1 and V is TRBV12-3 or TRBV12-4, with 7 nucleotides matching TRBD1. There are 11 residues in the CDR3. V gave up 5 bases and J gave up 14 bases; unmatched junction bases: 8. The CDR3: CASSKGQPVFF. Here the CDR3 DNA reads TGTGCCAGCAGTAAGGGACAGCCTGTATTCTTT.

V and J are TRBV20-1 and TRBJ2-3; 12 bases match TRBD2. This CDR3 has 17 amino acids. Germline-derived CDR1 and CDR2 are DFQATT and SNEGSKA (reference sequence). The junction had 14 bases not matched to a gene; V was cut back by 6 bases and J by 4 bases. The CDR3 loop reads CSAYRGGLAGPSDTQYF. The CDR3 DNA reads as TGCAGTGCCTACCGTGGGGGACTAGCGGGTCCTTCAGATACGCAGTATTTT.